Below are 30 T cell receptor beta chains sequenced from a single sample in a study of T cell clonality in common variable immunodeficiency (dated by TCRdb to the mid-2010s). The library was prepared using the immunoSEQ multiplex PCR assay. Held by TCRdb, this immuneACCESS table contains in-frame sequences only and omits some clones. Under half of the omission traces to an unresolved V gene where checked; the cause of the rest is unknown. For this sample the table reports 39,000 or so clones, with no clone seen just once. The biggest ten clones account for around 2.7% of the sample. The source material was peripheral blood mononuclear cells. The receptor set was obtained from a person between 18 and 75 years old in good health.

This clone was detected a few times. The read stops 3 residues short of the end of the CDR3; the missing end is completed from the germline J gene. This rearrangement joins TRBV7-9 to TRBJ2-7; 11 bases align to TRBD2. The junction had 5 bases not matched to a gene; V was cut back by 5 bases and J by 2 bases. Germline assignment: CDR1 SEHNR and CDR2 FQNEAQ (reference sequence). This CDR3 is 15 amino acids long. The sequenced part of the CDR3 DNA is TGTGCCAGCAGCGGCCAGACTAGCGGGGCCTACGAG. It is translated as CASSGQTSGAYE. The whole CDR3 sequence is CASSGQTSGAYEQYF.

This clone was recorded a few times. The CDR3 bases that were read are TGTGCCAGCAGCGATAACCGCGGCAATTCACCC. Amino acids: CASSDNRGNSP. The CDR3 in its entirety is CASSDNRGNSPLHF. This chain connects TRBV7-9 to TRBJ1-6; no clear D gene. The read stops 3 residues short of the end of the CDR3; the missing end is completed from the germline J gene. Trimming took 5 bases from V and 7 from J, leaving 12 bases between them. The CDR3 covers 14 residues. CDR1 SEHNR and CDR2 FQNEAQ come from the germline V gene (reference sequence).

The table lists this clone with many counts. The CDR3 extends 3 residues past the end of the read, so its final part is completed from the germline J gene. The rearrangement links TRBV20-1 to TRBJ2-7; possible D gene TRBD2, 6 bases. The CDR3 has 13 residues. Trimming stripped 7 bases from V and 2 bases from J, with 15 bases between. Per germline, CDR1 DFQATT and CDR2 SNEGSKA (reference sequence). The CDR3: CSVSPAGTYEQYF. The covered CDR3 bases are TGCAGTGTTAGCCCAGCGGGTACCTACGAG.

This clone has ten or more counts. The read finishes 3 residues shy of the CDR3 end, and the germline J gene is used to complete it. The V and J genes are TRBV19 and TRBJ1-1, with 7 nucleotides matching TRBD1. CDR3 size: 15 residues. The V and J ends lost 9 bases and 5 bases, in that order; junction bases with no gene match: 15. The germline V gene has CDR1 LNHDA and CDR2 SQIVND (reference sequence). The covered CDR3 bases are TGTGCCAGCGCCGGGCGGGGAGGGGGCGGGACTGAA. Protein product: CASAGRGGGGTE. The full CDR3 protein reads CASAGRGGGGTEAFF.

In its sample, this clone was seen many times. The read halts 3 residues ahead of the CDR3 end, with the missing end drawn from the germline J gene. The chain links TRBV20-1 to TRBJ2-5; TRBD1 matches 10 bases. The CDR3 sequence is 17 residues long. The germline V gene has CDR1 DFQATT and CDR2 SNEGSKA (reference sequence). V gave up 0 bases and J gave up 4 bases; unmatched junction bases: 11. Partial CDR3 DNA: TGCAGTGCTAGAGACCGTAAGGACAGGGGGGCTCTAGAGACC. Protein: CSARDRKDRGALET. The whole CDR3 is CSARDRKDRGALETQYF.

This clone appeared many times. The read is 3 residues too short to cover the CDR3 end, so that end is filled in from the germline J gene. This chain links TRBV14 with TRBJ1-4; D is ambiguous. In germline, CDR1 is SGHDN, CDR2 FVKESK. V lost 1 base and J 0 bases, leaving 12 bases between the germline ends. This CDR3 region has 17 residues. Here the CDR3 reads CASSQALPPATNEKLFF. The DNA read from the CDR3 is TGTGCCAGCAGCCAAGCCCTACCGCCCGCAACTAATGAAAAA.

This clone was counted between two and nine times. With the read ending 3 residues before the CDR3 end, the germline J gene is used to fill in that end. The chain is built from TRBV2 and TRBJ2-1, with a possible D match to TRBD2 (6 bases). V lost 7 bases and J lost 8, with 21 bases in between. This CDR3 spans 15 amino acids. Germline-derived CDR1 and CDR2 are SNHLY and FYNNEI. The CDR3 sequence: CASILEGLLGDEQFF. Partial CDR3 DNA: TGTGCCAGCATTCTAGAGGGACTTCTTGGCGATGAG.

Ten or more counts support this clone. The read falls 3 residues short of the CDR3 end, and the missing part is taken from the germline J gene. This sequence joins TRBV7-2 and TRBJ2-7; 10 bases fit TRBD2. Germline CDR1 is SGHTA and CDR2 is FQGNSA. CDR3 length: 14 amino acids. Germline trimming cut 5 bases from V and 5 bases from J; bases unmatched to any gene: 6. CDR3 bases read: TGTGCCAGCAGCCCCCGGACTAGCGGAGACGAG. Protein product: CASSPRTSGDE. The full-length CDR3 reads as CASSPRTSGDEQYF.

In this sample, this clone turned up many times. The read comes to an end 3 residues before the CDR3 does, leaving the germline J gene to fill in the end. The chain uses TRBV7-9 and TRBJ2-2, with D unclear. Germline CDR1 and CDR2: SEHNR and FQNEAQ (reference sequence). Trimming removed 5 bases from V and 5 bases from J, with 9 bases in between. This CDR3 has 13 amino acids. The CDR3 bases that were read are TGTGCCAGCAGCGAACGGTCTACCGGGGAG. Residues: CASSERSTGE. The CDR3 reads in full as CASSERSTGELFF.

The CDR3 bases that were read are TGTGCCAGCTTTGACAGGAGTACCTCCGGGAATTCACCG. Amino acid sequence: CASFDRSTSGNSP. The complete CDR3 protein is CASFDRSTSGNSPLFF. The gene calls are TRBV18 and TRBJ2-2; TRBD1 might be the D (6 bases). The missing CDR3 end, 3 residues past where the read stops, is filled in from the germline J gene. This CDR3 spans 16 amino acids. Looked up from germline, CDR1 is KGHSH and CDR2 is LQKENI.

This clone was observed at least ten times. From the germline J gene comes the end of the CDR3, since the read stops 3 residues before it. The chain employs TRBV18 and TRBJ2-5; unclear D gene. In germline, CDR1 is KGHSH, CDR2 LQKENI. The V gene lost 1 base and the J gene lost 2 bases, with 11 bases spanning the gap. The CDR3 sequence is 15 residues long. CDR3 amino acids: CASSPQASRQETQYF. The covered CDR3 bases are TGTGCCAGCTCACCACAGGCCTCAAGGCAAGAGACC.

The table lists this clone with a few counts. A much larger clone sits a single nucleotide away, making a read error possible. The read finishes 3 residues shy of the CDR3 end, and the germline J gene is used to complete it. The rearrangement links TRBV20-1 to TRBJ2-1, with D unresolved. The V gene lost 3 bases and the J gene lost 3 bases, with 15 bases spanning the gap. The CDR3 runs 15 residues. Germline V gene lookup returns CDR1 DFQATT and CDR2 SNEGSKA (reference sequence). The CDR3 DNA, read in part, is TGCAGTGCTAGTTTTGGGCGCGCCCTCTACAATGAG. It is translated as CSASFGRALYNE. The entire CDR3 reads CSASFGRALYNEQFF.

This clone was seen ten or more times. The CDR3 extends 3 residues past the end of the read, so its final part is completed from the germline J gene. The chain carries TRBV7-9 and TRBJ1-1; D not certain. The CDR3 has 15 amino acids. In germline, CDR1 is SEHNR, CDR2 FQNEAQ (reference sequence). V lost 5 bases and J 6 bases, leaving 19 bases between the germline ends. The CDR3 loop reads CASSLYRGGQPEAFF. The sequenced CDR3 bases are TGTGCCAGCAGCCTCTATCGGGGAGGGCAGCCTGAA.

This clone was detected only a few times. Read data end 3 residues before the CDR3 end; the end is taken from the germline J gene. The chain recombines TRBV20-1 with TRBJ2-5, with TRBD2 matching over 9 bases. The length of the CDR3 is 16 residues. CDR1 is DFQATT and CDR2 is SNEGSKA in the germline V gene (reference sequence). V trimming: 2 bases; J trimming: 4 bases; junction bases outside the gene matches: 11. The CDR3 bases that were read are TGCAGTGCTAGATTGTTGCAGCGGGAGGCGGGAGAGACC. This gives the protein CSARLLQREAGET. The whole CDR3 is CSARLLQREAGETQYF.

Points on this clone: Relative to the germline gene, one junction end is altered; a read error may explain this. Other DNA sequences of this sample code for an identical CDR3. Incomplete CDR3 DNA: TGTGCCAGCTCACCACCGGGACAGGGGGTAAACACA. This codes for CASSPPGQGVNT. The full CDR3 reads CASSPPGQGVNTIYF. The chain is built from TRBV18 and TRBJ1-3; the match to TRBD1 covers 11 bases. Sequencing ends 3 residues short of the CDR3 end; the germline J gene provides the rest. The CDR3 sequence is 15 residues long. The germline CDR1 and CDR2 sequences are KGHSH and LQKENI. Variable domain in full (rest from reference TRBV18 and TRBJ1-3): NAGVMQNPRHLVRRRGQEARLRCSPMKGHSHVYWYRQLPEEGLKFMVYLQKENIIDESGMPKERFSAEFPKEGPSILRIQQVVRGDSAAYFCASSPPGQGVNTIYFGEGSWLTVV.

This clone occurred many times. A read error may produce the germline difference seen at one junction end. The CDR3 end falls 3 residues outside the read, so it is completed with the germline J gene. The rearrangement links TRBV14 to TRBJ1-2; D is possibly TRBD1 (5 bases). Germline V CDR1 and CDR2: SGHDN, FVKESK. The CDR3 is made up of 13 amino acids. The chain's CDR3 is CASSKETDYGYTF. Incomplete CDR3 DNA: TGTGCCAGCAGCAAAGAGACAGACTATGGC.

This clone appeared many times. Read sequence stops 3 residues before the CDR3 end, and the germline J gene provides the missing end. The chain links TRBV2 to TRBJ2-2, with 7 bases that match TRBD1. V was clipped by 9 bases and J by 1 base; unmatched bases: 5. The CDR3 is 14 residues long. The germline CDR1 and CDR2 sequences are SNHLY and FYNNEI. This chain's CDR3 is CASVTGQNTGELFF. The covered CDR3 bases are TGTGCCAGTGTGACAGGGCAGAACACCGGGGAG.

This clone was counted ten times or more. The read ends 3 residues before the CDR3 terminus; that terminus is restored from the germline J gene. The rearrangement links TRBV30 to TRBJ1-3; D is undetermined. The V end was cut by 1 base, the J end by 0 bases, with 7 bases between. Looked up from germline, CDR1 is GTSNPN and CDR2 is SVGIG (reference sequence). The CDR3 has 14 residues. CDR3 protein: CAWSGQGSGNTIYF. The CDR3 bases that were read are TGTGCCTGGAGTGGGCAAGGCTCTGGAAACACC.

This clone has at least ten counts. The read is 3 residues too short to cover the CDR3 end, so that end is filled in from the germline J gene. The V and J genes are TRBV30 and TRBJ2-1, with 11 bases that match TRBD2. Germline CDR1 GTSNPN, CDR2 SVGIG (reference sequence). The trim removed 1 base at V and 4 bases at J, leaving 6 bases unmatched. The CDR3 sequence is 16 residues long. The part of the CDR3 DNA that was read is TGTGCCTGGAGTGAGGGCGGACTAGCGGGTTACAATGAG. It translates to CAWSEGGLAGYNE. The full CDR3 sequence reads CAWSEGGLAGYNEQFF.

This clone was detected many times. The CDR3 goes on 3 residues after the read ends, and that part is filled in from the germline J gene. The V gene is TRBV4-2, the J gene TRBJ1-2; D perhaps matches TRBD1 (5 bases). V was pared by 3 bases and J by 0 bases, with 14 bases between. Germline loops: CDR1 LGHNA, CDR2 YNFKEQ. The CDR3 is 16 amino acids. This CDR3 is CASSHGPRGSNYGYTF. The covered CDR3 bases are TGTGCCAGCAGCCACGGTCCTAGGGGTTCTAACTATGGC.

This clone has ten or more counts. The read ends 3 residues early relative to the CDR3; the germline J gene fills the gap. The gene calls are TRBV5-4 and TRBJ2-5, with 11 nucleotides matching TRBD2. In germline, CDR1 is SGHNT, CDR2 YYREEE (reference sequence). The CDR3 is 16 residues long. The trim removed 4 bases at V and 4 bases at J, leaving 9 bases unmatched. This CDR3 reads CASSGSGRAGGETQYF. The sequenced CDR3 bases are TGTGCCAGCAGCGGTAGCGGGAGGGCCGGGGGAGAGACC.

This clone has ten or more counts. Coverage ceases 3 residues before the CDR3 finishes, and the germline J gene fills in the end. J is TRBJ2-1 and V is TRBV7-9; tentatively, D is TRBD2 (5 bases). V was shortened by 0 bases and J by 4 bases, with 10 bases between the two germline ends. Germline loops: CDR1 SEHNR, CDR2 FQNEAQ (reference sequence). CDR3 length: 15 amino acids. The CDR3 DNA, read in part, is TGTGCCAGCAGCTTAGCGAACGGGGTTTACAATGAG. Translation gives CASSLANGVYNE. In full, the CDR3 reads CASSLANGVYNEQFF. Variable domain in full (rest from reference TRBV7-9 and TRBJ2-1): DTGVSQNPRHKITKRGQNVTFRCDPISEHNRLYWYRQTLGQGPEFLTYFQNEAQLEKSRLLSDRFSAERPKGSFSTLEIQRTEQGDSAMYLCASSLANGVYNEQFFGPGTRLTVL.

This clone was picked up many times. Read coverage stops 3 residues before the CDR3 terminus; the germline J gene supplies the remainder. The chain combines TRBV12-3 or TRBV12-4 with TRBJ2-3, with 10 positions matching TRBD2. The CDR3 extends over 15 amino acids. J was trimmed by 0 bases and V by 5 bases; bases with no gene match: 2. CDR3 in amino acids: CASSPTSGSTDTQYF. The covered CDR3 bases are TGTGCCAGCAGTCCGACTAGCGGGAGCACAGATACG.

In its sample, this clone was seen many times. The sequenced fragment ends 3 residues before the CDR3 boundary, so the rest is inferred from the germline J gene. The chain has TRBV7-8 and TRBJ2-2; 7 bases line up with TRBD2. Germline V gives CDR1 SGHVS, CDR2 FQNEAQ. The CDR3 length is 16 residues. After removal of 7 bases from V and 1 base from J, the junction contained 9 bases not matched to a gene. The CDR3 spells CASTELAGVNTGELFF. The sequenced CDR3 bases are TGTGCCAGCACCGAATTAGCGGGCGTGAACACCGGGGAG. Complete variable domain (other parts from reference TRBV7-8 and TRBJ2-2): GAGVSQSPRYKVAKRGQDVALRCDPISGHVSLFWYQQALGQGPEFLTYFQNEAQLDKSGLPSDRFFAERPEGSVSTLKIQRTQQEDSAVYLCASTELAGVNTGELFFGEGSRLTVL.

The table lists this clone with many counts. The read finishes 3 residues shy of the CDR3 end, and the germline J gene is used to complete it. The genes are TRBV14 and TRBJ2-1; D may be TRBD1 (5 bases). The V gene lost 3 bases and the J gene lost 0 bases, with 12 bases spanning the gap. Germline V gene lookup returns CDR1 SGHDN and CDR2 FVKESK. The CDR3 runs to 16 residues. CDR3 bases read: TGTGCCAGCAGCCATCGAGACACAGGCTCCTACAATGAG. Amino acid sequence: CASSHRDTGSYNE. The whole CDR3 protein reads CASSHRDTGSYNEQFF.

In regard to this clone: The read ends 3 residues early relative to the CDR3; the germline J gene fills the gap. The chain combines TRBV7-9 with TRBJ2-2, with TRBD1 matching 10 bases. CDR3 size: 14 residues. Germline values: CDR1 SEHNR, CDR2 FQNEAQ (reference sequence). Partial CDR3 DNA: TGTGCCAGCAGCTCCGGACAGGGGGGTGAAAAG. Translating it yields CASSSGQGGEK. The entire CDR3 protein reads CASSSGQGGEKLFF.

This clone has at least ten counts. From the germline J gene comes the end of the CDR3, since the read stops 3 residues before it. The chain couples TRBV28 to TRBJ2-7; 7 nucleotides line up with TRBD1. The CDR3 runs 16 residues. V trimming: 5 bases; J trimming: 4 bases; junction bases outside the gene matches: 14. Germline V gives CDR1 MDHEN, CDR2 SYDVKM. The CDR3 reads CASSATSTGIPYEQYF. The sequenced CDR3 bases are TGTGCCAGCAGTGCTACCTCGACAGGGATTCCATACGAG.

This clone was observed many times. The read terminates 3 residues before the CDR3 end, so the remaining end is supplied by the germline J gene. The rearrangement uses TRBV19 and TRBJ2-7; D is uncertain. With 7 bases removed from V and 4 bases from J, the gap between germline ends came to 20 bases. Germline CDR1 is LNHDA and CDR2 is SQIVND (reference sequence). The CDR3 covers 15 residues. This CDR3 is CASISGRFRIYEQYF. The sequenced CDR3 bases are TGTGCCAGTATAAGTGGCAGATTCAGAATTTACGAG.

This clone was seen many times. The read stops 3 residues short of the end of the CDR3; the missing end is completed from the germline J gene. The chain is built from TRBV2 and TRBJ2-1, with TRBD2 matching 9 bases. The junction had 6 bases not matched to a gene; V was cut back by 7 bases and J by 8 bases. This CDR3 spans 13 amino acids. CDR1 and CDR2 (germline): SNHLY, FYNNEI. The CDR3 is CASIAGGLDEQFF. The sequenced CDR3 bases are TGTGCCAGCATTGCGGGAGGGCTAGATGAG. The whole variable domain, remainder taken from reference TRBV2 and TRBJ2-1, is EPEVTQTPSHQVTQMGQEVILRCVPISNHLYFYWYRQILGQKVEFLVSFYNNEISEKSEIFDDQFSVERPDGSNFTLKIRSTKLEDSAMYFCASIAGGLDEQFFGPGTRLTVL.

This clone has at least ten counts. CDR3 protein: CASSFPTGTTYEQYF. CDR3 bases read: TGTGCCAGCAGCTTCCCTACAGGGACGACCTACGAG. This rearrangement joins TRBV7-2 to TRBJ2-7; a possible D gene is TRBD1 (6 bases). The CDR3 extends 3 residues past the end of the read, so its final part is completed from the germline J gene. The V gene's germline CDR1 is SGHTA and CDR2 FQGNSA. Trimming stripped 3 bases from V and 2 bases from J, with 14 bases between. The CDR3 has 15 residues.